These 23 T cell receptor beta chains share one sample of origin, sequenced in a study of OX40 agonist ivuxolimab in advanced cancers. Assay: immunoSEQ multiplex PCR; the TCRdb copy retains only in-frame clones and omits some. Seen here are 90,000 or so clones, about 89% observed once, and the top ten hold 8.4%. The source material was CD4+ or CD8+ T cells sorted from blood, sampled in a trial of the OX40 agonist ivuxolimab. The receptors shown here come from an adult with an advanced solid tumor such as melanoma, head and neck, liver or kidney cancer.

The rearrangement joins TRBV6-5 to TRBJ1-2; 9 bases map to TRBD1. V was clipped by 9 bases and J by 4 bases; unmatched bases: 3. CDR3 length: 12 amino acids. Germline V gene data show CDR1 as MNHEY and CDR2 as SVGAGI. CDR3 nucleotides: TGTGCCAGTACAGGGGGCGGCTATGGCTACACCTTC. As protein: CASTGGGYGYTF.

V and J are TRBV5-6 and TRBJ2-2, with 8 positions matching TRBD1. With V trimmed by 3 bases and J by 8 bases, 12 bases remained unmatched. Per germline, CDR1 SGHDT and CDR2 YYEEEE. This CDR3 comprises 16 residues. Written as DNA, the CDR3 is TGTGCCAGCAGCTGGCTGACAGGGGTGAATTTGGGGGAGCTGTTTTTT. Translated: CASSWLTGVNLGELFF. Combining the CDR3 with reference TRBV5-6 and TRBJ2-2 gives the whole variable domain DAGVTQSPTHLIKTRGQQVTLRCSPKSGHDTVSWYQQALGQGPQFIFQYYEEEERQRGNFPDRFSGHQFPNYSSELNVNALLLGDSALYLCASSWLTGVNLGELFFGEGSRLTVL.

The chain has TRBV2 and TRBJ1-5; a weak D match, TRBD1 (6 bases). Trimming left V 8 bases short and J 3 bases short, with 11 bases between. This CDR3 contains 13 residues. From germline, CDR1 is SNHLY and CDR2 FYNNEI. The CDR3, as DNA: TGTGCCAGCGCTAGACAGGTCAATCAGCCCCAGCATTTT. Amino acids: CASARQVNQPQHF. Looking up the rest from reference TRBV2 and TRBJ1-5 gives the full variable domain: EPEVTQTPSHQVTQMGQEVILRCVPISNHLYFYWYRQILGQKVEFLVSFYNNEISEKSEIFDDQFSVERPDGSNFTLKIRSTKLEDSAMYFCASARQVNQPQHFGDGTRLSIL.

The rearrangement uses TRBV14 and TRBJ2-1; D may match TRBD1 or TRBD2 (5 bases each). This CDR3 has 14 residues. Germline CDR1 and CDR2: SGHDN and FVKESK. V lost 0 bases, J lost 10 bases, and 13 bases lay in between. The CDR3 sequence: CASSQDTRSGEQFF. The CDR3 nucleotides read TGTGCCAGCAGCCAAGATACTAGGTCAGGGGAGCAGTTCTTC.

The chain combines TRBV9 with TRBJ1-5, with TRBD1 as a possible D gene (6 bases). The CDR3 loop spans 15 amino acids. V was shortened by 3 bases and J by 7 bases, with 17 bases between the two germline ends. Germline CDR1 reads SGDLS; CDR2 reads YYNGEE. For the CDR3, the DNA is TGTGCCAGCAGCGGCCCTCACGAGGGGGGACAGCCCCAGCATTTT. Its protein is CASSGPHEGGQPQHF. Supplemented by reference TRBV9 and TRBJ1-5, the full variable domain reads DSGVTQTPKHLITATGQRVTLRCSPRSGDLSVYWYQQSLDQGLQFLIQYYNGEERAKGNILERFSAQQFPDLHSELNLSSLELGDSALYFCASSGPHEGGQPQHFGDGTRLSIL.

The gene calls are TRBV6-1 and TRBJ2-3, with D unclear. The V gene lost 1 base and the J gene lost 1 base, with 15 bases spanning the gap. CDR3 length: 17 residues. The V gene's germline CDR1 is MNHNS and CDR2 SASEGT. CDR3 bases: TGTGCCAGCAGTGAAGATGGCTCGGGCTGGGGCACAGATACGCAGTATTTT. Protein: CASSEDGSGWGTDTQYF.

The CDR3 sequence: CASSIVAETQYF. The CDR3 nucleotides are TGTGCCAGTAGTATAGTTGCAGAGACCCAGTACTTC. The chain combines TRBV19 with TRBJ2-5; D is unresolved. Germline lookup yields CDR1 LNHDA and CDR2 SQIVND (reference sequence). V was pared by 1 base and J by 4 bases, with 4 bases between. The CDR3 has 12 amino acids.

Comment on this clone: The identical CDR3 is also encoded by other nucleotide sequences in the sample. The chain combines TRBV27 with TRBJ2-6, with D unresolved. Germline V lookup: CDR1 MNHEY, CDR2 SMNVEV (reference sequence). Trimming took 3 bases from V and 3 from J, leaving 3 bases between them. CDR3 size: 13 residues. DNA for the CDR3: TGTGCCAGCAGTTTTGGTGGGGCCAACGTCCTGACTTTC. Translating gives CASSFGGANVLTF.

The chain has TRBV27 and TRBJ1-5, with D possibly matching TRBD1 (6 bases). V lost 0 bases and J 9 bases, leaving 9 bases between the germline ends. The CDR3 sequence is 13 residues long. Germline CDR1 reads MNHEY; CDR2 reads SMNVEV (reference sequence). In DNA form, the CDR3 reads TGTGCCAGCAGTTTATCGGGGGCGGGGCCCCAGCATTTT. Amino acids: CASSLSGAGPQHF.

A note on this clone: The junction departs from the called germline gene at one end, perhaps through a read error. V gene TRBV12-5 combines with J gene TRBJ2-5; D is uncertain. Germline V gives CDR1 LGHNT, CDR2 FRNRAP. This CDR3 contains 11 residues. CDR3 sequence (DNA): TGTGCTAGTGGTTTAATGAGCTCAGTCGACTTC. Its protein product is CASGLMSSVDF.

DNA for the CDR3: TGTGCCAGCGCCCCGGGACAGGGGGCGGTCAACGTCCTGACTTTC. This codes for CASAPGQGAVNVLTF. The chain uses TRBV4-2 and TRBJ2-6, with TRBD1 identical over 12 bases. This CDR3 comprises 15 residues. Germline CDR1 and CDR2: LGHNA and YNFKEQ. Trimming at V came to 8 bases and at J to 9 bases, leaving 8 bases not matched to a gene.

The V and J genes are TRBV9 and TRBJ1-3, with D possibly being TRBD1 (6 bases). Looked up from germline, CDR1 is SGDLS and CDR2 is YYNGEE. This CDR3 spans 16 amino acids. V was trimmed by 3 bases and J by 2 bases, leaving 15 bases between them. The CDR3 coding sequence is TGTGCCAGCAGCGAATCTCAGGGGAGGACTGGAAACACCATATATTTT. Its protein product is CASSESQGRTGNTIYF.

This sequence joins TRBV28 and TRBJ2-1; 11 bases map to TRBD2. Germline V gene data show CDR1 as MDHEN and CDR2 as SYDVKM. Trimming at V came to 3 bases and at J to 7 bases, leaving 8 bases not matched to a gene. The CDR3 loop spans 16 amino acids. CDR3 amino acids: CASSLRTSGSGNEQFF. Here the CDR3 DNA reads TGTGCCAGCAGTTTGAGGACTAGCGGGTCTGGGAATGAGCAGTTCTTC.

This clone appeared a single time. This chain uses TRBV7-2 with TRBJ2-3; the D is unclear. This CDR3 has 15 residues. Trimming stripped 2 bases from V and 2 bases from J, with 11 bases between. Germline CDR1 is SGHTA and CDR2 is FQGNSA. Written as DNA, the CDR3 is TGTGCCAGCAGCTTAAGCCCGGAACACACAGATACGCAGTATTTT. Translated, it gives CASSLSPEHTDTQYF.

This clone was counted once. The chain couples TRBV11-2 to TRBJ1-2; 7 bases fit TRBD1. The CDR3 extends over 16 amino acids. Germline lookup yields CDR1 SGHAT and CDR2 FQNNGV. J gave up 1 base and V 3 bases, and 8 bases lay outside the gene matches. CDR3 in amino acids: CASSFGKGALNYGYTF. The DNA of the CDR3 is TGTGCCAGCAGCTTCGGGAAGGGGGCGCTTAACTATGGCTACACCTTC.

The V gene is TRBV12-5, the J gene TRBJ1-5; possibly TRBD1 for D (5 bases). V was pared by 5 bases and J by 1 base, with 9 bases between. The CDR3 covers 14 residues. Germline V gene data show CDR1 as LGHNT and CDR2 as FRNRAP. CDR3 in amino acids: CASGEGSSNQPQHF. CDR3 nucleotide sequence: TGTGCTAGTGGTGAGGGGTCGAGCAATCAGCCCCAGCATTTT.

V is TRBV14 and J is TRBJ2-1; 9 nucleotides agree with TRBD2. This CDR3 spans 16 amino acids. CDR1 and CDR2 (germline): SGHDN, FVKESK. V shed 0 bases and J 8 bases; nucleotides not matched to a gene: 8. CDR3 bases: TGTGCCAGCAGCCAAGATCTAGGACTAGCGCTCGATGAGCAGTTCTTC. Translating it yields CASSQDLGLALDEQFF.

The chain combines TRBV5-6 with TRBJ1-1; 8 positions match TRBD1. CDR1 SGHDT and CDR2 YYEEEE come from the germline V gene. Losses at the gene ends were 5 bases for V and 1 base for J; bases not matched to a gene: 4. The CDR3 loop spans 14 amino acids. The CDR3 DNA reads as TGTGCCAGCAGGCATGGGACAGGGAACACTGAAGCTTTCTTT. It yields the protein CASRHGTGNTEAFF.

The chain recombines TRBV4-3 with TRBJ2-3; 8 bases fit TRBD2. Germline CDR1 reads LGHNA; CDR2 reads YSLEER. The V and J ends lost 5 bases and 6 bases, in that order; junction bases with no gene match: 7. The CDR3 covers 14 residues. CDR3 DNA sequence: TGCGCCAGCAGCTGGGGACTAGGACCCGATACGCAGTATTTT. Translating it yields CASSWGLGPDTQYF.

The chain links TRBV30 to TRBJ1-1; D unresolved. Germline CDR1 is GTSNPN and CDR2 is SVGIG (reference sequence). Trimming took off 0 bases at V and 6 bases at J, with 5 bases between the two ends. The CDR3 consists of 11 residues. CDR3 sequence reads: CAWSVVSEAFF. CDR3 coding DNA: TGTGCCTGGAGTGTGGTATCTGAAGCTTTCTTT.

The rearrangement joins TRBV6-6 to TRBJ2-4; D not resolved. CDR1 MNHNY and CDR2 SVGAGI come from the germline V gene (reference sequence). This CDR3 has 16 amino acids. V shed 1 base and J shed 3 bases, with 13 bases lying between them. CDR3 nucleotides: TGTGCCAGCAGTTACTACGGGTTTTTGGACAAAAACATTCAGTACTTC. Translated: CASSYYGFLDKNIQYF.

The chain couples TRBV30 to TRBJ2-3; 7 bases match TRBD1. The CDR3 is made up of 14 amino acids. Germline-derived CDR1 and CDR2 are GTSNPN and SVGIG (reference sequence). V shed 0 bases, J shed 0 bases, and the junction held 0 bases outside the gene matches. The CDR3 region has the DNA TGTGCCTGGAGTGTACAGGGGAGCACAGATACGCAGTATTTT. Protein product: CAWSVQGSTDTQYF. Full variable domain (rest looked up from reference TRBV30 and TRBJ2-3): SQTIHQWPATLVQPVGSPLSLECTVEGTSNPNLYWYRQAAGRGLQLLFYSVGIGQISSEVPQNLSASRPQDRQFILSSKKLLLSDSGFYLCAWSVQGSTDTQYFGPGTRLTVL.

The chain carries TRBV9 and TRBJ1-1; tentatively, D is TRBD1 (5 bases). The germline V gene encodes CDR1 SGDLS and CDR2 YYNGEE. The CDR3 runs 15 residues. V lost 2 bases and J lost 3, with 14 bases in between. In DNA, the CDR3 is TGTGCCAGCAGCGTTAGGGCAGGGACGGACACTGAAGCTTTCTTT. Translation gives CASSVRAGTDTEAFF.